The T cell receptor (beta chain) described here comes from a study of early T cells in non-severe SARS-CoV-2 infection. Study at large: Alpha and beta chains were unpaired, from unsorted whole-blood bulk RNA. The study, taken as a whole, reports: Clonotype matching in VDJdb favored anti-spike CD8 responses and did not capture private and CD4 specificities.

CDR3 size: 14 residues. Trimming cost V 6 bases and J 0 bases, with 11 bases left between them. In the library, individual cDNA molecules carried attached unique molecular identifiers. Using its own MiXCR run on the 5' RACE reads, TCRdb lists one record per CDR3 protein. The sample consists of about 44,000 distinct CDR3 sequences, 20% to 25% of them appearing once. This clonotype was picked up many times. Its cognate antigen is unknown. The clonotype originates from an adult who was a healthcare worker with PCR-confirmed SARS-CoV-2 infection or an uninfected control (not recorded which). This chain uses TRBV12-3 or TRBV12-4 with TRBJ1-2, with D hard to call. Sample: whole blood, taken at baseline. The CDR3 sequence is CASSPTTANYGYTF. The CDR3 DNA sequence: TGTGCCAGCAGCCCAACCACAGCTAACTATGGCTACACCTTC.